The rows below give T cell receptor beta chains drawn from one sample of a study of identical twins. MiXCR was run by TCRdb on the 5' RACE reads, yielding one entry per CDR3 protein. The sample has roughly 750,000 distinct CDR3 sequences; approximately 22% are singletons. These records were also assigned to another study, of T cells expressing NK-cell markers.

The specimen was PBMCs. Receptors were obtained from a woman under 30 in good health. Each CDR3 is given with its conserved first and last residue. The order of the fields is D gene, clone size, J gene, V gene, CDR3 DNA, CDR3 protein. A D gene is named only where the DNA matches it firmly. Expanded clones get a size class; other rows say once, few or many, or leave the size out.

>NA|NA|TRBJ2-1|TRBV12-3/TRBV12-4
TGTGCCAGCAGTTTTGATGGGAGGGAGCAGTTCTTC
CASSFDGREQFF
>NA|few|TRBJ2-5|TRBV9
TGTGCCAGCAGTCGACCGGGGTCAGAGACCCAGTACTTC
CASSRPGSETQYF
>TRBD1|few|TRBJ2-7|TRBV6-1
TGTGCCAGCCGGACAGGGCCCTACGAGCAGTACTTC
CASRTGPYEQYF
>TRBD2|NA|TRBJ2-7|TRBV12-3/TRBV12-4
TGTGCCAGCAGGTCCGGGAGGTCCTACGAGCAGTACTTC
CASRSGRSYEQYF
>NA|many|TRBJ2-3|TRBV29-1
TGCAGCGTTGAAGACGGCAGAGCCACAGATACGCAGTATTTT
CSVEDGRATDTQYF
>NA|NA|TRBJ2-2|TRBV12-3/TRBV12-4
TGTGCCAGCAGTTACGGGAACGGGGAGCTGTTTTTT
CASSYGNGELFF
>TRBD2|many|TRBJ2-1|TRBV20-1
TGCAGTGCAAGGACTAGCGGGAGTTCCTACAATGAGCAGTTCTTC
CSARTSGSSYNEQFF
>NA|NA|TRBJ2-7|TRBV12-3/TRBV12-4
TGTGCCAGCAGCTCCGGCTCTGAGCAGTACTTC
CASSSGSEQYF
>TRBD2|NA|TRBJ2-7|TRBV20-1
TGCAGTGCTAGTCGTAGCGGGGACCCCCTCGCCGAGCAGTACTTC
CSASRSGDPLAEQYF
>TRBD2|NA|TRBJ2-5|TRBV6-1
TGTGCCAGCAGTGCACGACTAGCGGGGGAGCGATGGGAGACCCAGTACTTC
CASSARLAGERWETQYF
>TRBD2|few|TRBJ2-3|TRBV7-2
TGTGCCAGCAGTCGAGCGGGAGTTGGCACAGATACGCAGTATTTT
CASSRAGVGTDTQYF
>TRBD1|few|TRBJ1-2|TRBV12-3/TRBV12-4
TGTGCCAGCAGTTCAGGGGGTAGCGGCTATGGCTACACCTTC
CASSSGGSGYGYTF
>NA|NA|TRBJ1-2|TRBV7-6
TGTGCCAGCAGCTTTGACAATGTCCCCTATGGCTACACCTTC
CASSFDNVPYGYTF
>NA|few|TRBJ2-3|TRBV12-3/TRBV12-4
TGTGCCAGCAGTTTGGAGGGACGGGTCACAGATACGCAGTATTTT
CASSLEGRVTDTQYF
>TRBD2|few|TRBJ2-5|TRBV12-3/TRBV12-4
TGTGCCAGCAGTGGGACCATTAGCGGGATAGGGACCCAGTACTTC
CASSGTISGIGTQYF
>NA|NA|TRBJ1-2|TRBV20-1
TGCAGTGCTTCTGACCAAGCTAACTATGGCTACACCTTC
CSASDQANYGYTF
>NA|NA|TRBJ1-1|TRBV4-2
TGTGCCAGCAGCCAAGTTGTCGGTGAAGCTTTCTTT
CASSQVVGEAFF
>NA|NA|TRBJ1-6|TRBV20-1
TGCAGTTTCAGGGACACAAGCTCCTATAATTCACCCCTCCACTTT
CSFRDTSSYNSPLHF
>TRBD1|NA|TRBJ1-4|TRBV18
TGTGCCAGCTCACCAGGACAGGGCACGGCGTCTAATGAAAAACTGTTTTTT
CASSPGQGTASNEKLFF
>TRBD2|NA|TRBJ2-5|TRBV20-1
TGCAGTGCTAGACCCGGGACTAGCGGGAGGGCCTGGTACCAGGAGACCCAGCACTTC
CSARPGTSGRAWYQETQHF
>TRBD2|many|TRBJ2-1|TRBV15
TGTGCCACCCGTCTAGCGGGGAATGTTAGGAATGAGCAGTTCTTC
CATRLAGNVRNEQFF
>TRBD1|few|TRBJ1-1|TRBV12-3/TRBV12-4
TGTGCCAGCAGTTTCCGAGGGGGCGAAACTGAAGCTTTCTTT
CASSFRGGETEAFF
>NA|NA|TRBJ1-3|TRBV7-8
TGTGCCAGCAGCTTTGGCCCGGAAACGGGAAACACCATATATTTT
CASSFGPETGNTIYF
>NA|NA|TRBJ1-1|TRBV15
TGTGCCACCAGCAGCGACAGTTGGCGGCCTGAAGCTTTCTTT
CATSSDSWRPEAFF
>NA|NA|TRBJ2-2|TRBV2
TGTGCCAGCAGGGCCGGGGGTGGTACCGGGGAGCTGTTTTTT
CASRAGGGTGELFF
>NA|NA|TRBJ1-5|TRBV2
TGTGCCAGCAGTGAAATTAGGTCTCAGCCCCAGCATTTT
CASSEIRSQPQHF
>TRBD1|few|TRBJ2-3|TRBV29-1
TGCAGCGGCGAGCGGACAGGCGATTATAAGGTCACAGATACGCAGTATTTT
CSGERTGDYKVTDTQYF
>NA|NA|TRBJ1-2|TRBV29-1
TGCAGCGTTGAACTAGGGCAGGGAGGCTATGGCTACACCTTC
CSVELGQGGYGYTF
>TRBD2|NA|TRBJ2-1|TRBV4-1
TGCGCCAGCAGCCTGACTAGCGGGAGGACTATCGATGAGCAGTTCTTC
CASSLTSGRTIDEQFF
>NA|NA|TRBJ1-2|TRBV29-1
TGCAGCGTTGAAGATCAGGGCGCAGACTATGGCTACACCTTC
CSVEDQGADYGYTF
>NA|many|TRBJ1-4|TRBV20-1
TGCAGTGCCCAAGACAGGACGACTGAAAAACTGTTTTTT
CSAQDRTTEKLFF
>NA|few|TRBJ2-7|TRBV27
TGTGCCAGCAGTCCGCAGGGGTGGTACGAGCAGTACTTC
CASSPQGWYEQYF
>TRBD2|few|TRBJ2-1|TRBV2
TGTGCGTCAGCGGAGACTAGCGGGTTGAGTCATGAGCAGTTCTTC
CASAETSGLSHEQFF
>NA|many|TRBJ2-3|TRBV12-3/TRBV12-4
TGTGCCAGCAGCCCTCTAGGTGATACGCAGTATTTT
CASSPLGDTQYF
>NA|few|TRBJ1-2|TRBV4-3
TGCGCCAGCAGCCAAGGTCAGGGACACTATGGCTACACCTTC
CASSQGQGHYGYTF
>NA|few|TRBJ2-7|TRBV6-2/TRBV6-3
TGTGCCAGCACCTTCAACTACGAGCAGTACTTC
CASTFNYEQYF
>TRBD1|many|TRBJ2-7|TRBV12-5
TGTGCTAGTGGTTTGAGGGACAGGGGTTACGAGCAGTACTTC
CASGLRDRGYEQYF
>NA|few|TRBJ2-7|TRBV29-1
TGCAGCGCGGAGGGGGCCGGGACTCCCACCTACGAGCAGTACTTC
CSAEGAGTPTYEQYF
>NA|NA|TRBJ2-5|TRBV13
TGTGCCAGCAGCCAAGGGGTGGAGCGCCAAGAGACCCAGTACTTC
CASSQGVERQETQYF
>NA|many|TRBJ2-7|TRBV29-1
TGCAGCGTCCGGCGGGGGCAGGGGCCAAACTACGAGCAGTACTTC
CSVRRGQGPNYEQYF
>TRBD1|few|TRBJ2-5|TRBV29-1
TGCAGCGTTGGAGACAGGGTCCCGGAGACCCAGTACTTC
CSVGDRVPETQYF
>NA|NA|TRBJ2-1|TRBV15
TGTGCCACCAGCAGAGCCACAACTAGCTCTGAGCAGTTCTTC
CATSRATTSSEQFF
>TRBD2|many|TRBJ2-7|TRBV5-1
TGCGCCAGCAGCCCGGGACTAGCTAAAGACGAGCAGTACTTC
CASSPGLAKDEQYF
>NA|many|TRBJ2-5|TRBV4-2
TGTGCCAGCAGCCAAGGGTTCCCCCCCGAGGGAGAGACCCAGTACTTC
CASSQGFPPEGETQYF
>NA|few|TRBJ2-7|TRBV12-3/TRBV12-4
TGTGCCAGCAGTCCTCAATCAAGGAAGGGCACCTACGAGCAGTACTTC
CASSPQSRKGTYEQYF
>NA|few|TRBJ1-2|TRBV20-1
TGCAGTGCCCCTACCCTCTATGGCTACACCTTC
CSAPTLYGYTF
>NA|few|TRBJ1-3|TRBV12-3/TRBV12-4
TGTGCCAGCAGCATTCGCCCCGCTTCTGGAAACACCATATATTTT
CASSIRPASGNTIYF
>TRBD1|NA|TRBJ1-1|TRBV14
TGTGCCAGCAGGGACAGGGGGGACACTGAAGCTTTCTTT
CASRDRGDTEAFF
>NA|NA|TRBJ2-7|TRBV5-1
TGCGCCAGCAGCTTGAACGGTTACTACGAGCAGTACTTC
CASSLNGYYEQYF
>NA|NA|TRBJ2-2|TRBV11-3
TGTGCCAGCAGCTTAGAATTCGGGACCGGGGAGCTGTTTTTT
CASSLEFGTGELFF
>NA|few|TRBJ2-6|TRBV6-5
TGTGCCAGCAGTTACTCGAGGGTTGGCGGGGCCAACGTCCTGACTTTC
CASSYSRVGGANVLTF
>TRBD2|few|TRBJ2-1|TRBV6-5
TGTGCCAGCAGTTACTCACTAGCGGGAGGGCCTAAGTCCTACAATGAGCAGTTCTTC
CASSYSLAGGPKSYNEQFF
>NA|NA|TRBJ2-2|TRBV30
TGTGCCTGGAGTGCGCTGGGGTTGGCGTCCGGGGAGCTGTTTTTT
CAWSALGLASGELFF